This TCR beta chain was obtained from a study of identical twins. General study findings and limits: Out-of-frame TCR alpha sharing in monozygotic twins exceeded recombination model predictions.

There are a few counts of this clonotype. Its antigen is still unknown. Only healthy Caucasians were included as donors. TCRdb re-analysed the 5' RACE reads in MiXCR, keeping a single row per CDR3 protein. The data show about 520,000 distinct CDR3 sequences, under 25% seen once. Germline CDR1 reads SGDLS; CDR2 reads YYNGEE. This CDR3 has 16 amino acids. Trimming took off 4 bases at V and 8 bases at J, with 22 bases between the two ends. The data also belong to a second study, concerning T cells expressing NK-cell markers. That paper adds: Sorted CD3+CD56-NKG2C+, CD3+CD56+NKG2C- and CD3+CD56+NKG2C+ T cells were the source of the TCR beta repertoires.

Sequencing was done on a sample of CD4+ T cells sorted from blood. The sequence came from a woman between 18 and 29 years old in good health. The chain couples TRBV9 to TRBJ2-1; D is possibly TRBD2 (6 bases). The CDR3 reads CASSFRGASAYDEQFF. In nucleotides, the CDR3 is TGTGCCAGCAGCTTCCGTGGGGCTAGCGCGTACGATGAGCAGTTCTTC. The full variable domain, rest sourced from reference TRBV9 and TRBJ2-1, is DSGVTQTPKHLITATGQRVTLRCSPRSGDLSVYWYQQSLDQGLQFLIQYYNGEERAKGNILERFSAQQFPDLHSELNLSSLELGDSALYFCASSFRGASAYDEQFFGPGTRLTVL.